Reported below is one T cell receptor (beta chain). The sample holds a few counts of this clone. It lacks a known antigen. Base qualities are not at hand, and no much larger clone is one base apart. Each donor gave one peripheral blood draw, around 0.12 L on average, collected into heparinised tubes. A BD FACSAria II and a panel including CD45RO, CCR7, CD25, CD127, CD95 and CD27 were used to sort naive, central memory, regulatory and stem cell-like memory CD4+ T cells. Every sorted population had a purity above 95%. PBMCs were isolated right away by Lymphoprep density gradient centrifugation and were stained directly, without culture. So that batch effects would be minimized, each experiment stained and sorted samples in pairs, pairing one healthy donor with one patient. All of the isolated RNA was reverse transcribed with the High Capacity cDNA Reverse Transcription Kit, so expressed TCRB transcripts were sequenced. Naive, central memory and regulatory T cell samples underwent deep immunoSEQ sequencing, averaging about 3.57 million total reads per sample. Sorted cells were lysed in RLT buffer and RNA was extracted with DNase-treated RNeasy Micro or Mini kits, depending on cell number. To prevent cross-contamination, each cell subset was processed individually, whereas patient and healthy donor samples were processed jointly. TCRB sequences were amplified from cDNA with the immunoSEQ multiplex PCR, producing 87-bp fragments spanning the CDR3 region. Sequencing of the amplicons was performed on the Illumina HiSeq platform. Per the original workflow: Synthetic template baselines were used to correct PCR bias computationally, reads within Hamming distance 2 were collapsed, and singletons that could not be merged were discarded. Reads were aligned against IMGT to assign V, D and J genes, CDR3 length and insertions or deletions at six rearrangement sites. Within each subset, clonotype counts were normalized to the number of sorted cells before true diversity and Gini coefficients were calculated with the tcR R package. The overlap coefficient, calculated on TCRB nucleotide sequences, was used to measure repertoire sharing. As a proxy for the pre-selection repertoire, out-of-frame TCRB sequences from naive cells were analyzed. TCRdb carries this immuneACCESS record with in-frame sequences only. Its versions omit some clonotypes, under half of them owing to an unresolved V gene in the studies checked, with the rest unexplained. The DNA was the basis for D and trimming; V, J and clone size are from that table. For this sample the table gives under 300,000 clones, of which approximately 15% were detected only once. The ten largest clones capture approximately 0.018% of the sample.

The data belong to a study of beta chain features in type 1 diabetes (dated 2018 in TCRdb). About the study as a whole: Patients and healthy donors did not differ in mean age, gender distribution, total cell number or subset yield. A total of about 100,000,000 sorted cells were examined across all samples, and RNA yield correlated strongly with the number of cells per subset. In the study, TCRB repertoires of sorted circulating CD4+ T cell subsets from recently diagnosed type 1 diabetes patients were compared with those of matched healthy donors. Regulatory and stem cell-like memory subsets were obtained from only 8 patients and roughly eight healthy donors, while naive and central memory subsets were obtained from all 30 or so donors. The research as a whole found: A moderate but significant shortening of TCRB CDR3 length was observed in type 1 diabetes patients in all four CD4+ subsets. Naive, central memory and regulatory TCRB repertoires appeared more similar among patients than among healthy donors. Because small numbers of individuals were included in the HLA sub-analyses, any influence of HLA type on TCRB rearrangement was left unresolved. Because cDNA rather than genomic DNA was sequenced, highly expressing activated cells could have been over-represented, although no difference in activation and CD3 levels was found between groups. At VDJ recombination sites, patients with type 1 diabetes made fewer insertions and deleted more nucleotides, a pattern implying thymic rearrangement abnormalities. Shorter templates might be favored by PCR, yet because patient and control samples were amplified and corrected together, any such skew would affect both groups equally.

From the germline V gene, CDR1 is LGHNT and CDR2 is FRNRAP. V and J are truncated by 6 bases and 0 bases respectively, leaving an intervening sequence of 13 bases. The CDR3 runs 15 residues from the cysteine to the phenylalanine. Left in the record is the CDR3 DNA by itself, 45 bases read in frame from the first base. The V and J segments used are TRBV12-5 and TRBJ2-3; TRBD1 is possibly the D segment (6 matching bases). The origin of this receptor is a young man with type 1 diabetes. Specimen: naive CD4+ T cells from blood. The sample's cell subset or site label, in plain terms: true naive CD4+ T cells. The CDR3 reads CASGKGQISTDTQYF. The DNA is TGTGCTAGTGGCAAGGGACAAATTAGCACAGATACGCAGTATTTT.